Here is one T cell receptor (beta chain) with its context. Its target is not known. The donors (healthy individuals) were bone marrow donors. Trimming left V 5 bases short and J 7 bases short, with 14 bases between. The CDR3 is 13 amino acids. Germline V gene sequence: CDR1 SGHVS, CDR2 FQNEAQ. The source of the sample is a study of cytomegalovirus exposure and HLA in healthy donors. PCR primers comprised 60 Vbeta and 13 Jbeta primers. Using immunoSEQ multiplex PCR, the repertoire was profiled, and TCRdb retains in-frame clones only, with some absent. This sample's table reports about 77,000 clones. Study observations and caveats: Later on, an analysis tied approximately 17,000 TCR beta sequences to HLA alleles at 0.05 false discovery rate.

Sequencing was performed on PBMCs. This TCR was sampled from a man over 45 in good health and CMV-seropositive. The rearrangement links TRBV7-8 to TRBJ1-1, with D perhaps TRBD1 (5 bases). CDR3 region: CASSPGVRGEAFF. CDR3 sequence (DNA): TGTGCCAGCAGCCCGGGGGTCAGAGGTGAAGCTTTCTTT.